Below are 23 T cell receptor beta chains sequenced from a single sample in a study of cytomegalovirus exposure and HLA in healthy donors. With 60 Vbeta and 13 Jbeta primers, the PCR was carried out. Sequenced by immunoSEQ multiplex PCR; TCRdb stores in-frame clones only, minus some. This sample has about 160,000 clones, with approximately 72% found just once. The sequenced material came from PBMCs. These receptors originate from a man aged 35-49 years in good health and CMV-seropositive.

V gene TRBV11-2 combines with J gene TRBJ1-6; no clear D. V gave up 5 bases and J gave up 0 bases, with 5 bases separating them. CDR3 length: 14 residues. Germline CDR1 SGHAT, CDR2 FQNNGV. The CDR3 sequence is CASSRVSYNSPLHF. The CDR3 DNA follows: TGTGCCAGCAGCCGAGTCTCCTATAATTCACCCCTCCACTTT.

This sequence joins TRBV4-3 and TRBJ1-1; TRBD1 matches 11 bases. The CDR3 totals 15 residues. Looked up from germline, CDR1 is LGHNA and CDR2 is YSLEER. J was trimmed by 4 bases and V by 1 base; bases with no gene match: 2. The chain's CDR3 is CASSQGGTGGTEAFF. The DNA for the CDR3 is TGCGCCAGCAGCCAAGGTGGGACAGGGGGCACTGAAGCTTTCTTT.

The J gene is TRBJ2-7, the V gene TRBV9; 10 nucleotides align to TRBD1. V was clipped by 0 bases and J by 0 bases; unmatched bases: 12. The CDR3 length is 19 residues. Germline CDR1 reads SGDLS; CDR2 reads YYNGEE. The CDR3 loop reads CASSVDAGQGFGGSYEQYF. The CDR3 nucleotides are TGTGCCAGCAGCGTAGATGCGGGACAGGGGTTTGGGGGCTCCTACGAGCAGTACTTC.

The chain combines TRBV11-2 with TRBJ1-5, with D perhaps TRBD1 (6 bases). The CDR3 runs to 17 residues. Trimming pared 1 base from V and 7 bases from J, leaving 20 bases between. Germline V gives CDR1 SGHAT, CDR2 FQNNGV. The CDR3 here is CASSLGLRGLGFQPQHF. DNA for the CDR3: TGTGCCAGCAGCTTAGGTCTCAGGGGCCTGGGATTCCAGCCCCAGCATTTT.

Note on this clone: The sample holds other DNA sequences that translate to the same CDR3. The chain recombines TRBV9 with TRBJ2-1; the match to TRBD2 covers 8 bases. In germline, CDR1 is SGDLS, CDR2 YYNGEE. The CDR3 runs 15 residues. Trimming took 0 bases from V and 1 from J; bases not matched to a gene: 0. CDR3 residues: CASSVAGGSYNEQFF. CDR3 DNA: TGTGCCAGCAGCGTAGCGGGGGGGTCCTACAATGAGCAGTTCTTC.

V is TRBV7-2 and J is TRBJ2-3, with D perhaps matching TRBD2 (6 bases). The V and J ends lost 7 bases and 1 base respectively, with 12 bases between them. CDR3 length: 14 residues. Germline V lookup: CDR1 SGHTA, CDR2 FQGNSA. CDR3 region: CASTPWGGTDTQYF. Here the CDR3 DNA reads TGTGCCAGCACCCCTTGGGGGGGCACAGATACGCAGTATTTT.

The chain combines TRBV19 with TRBJ1-5; D ambiguous. V lost 6 bases and J lost 1, with 13 bases in between. Germline-derived CDR1 and CDR2 are LNHDA and SQIVND (reference sequence). This CDR3 region has 15 residues. CDR3 DNA: TGTGCCAGTAGACCTAGCATGGGAAGCAATCAGCCCCAGCATTTT. Its translation is CASRPSMGSNQPQHF.

The V call is TRBV4-3, the J call TRBJ1-5; D call uncertain. Germline lookup yields CDR1 LGHNA and CDR2 YSLEER. Deletions cut 2 bases from V and 0 bases from J, with 11 bases between. There are 16 residues in the CDR3. In DNA form, the CDR3 reads TGCGCCAGCAGCCAAACCTACAGCTATAGCAATCAGCCCCAGCATTTT. It encodes CASSQTYSYSNQPQHF.

V is TRBV29-1 and J is TRBJ2-7; 10 bases are shared with TRBD1. This CDR3 spans 14 amino acids. Losses at the gene ends were 5 bases for V and 6 bases for J; bases not matched to a gene: 10. The germline CDR1 and CDR2 sequences are SQVTM and ANQGSEA. CDR3 protein: CSVRGTGAFGEQYF. The DNA for the CDR3 is TGCAGCGTTCGAGGGACAGGGGCATTCGGCGAGCAGTACTTC.

This clone is a singleton in its sample. This chain links TRBV9 with TRBJ2-5; 15 nucleotides line up with TRBD2. This CDR3 contains 16 residues. V trimming: 4 bases; J trimming: 5 bases; junction bases outside the gene matches: 6. Germline V gives CDR1 SGDLS, CDR2 YYNGEE. In nucleotides, the CDR3 is TGTGCCAGCAGCCCCTGGGGGACTAGCGGGGGGGAGACCCAGTACTTC. This sequence encodes CASSPWGTSGGETQYF.

The chain couples TRBV7-2 to TRBJ2-7; D ambiguous. The V gene lost 1 base and the J gene lost 0 bases, with 19 bases spanning the gap. The germline V gene has CDR1 SGHTA and CDR2 FQGNSA. The length of the CDR3 is 18 residues. The chain's CDR3 is CASSLGPLGQNNSYEQYF. The CDR3, as DNA: TGTGCCAGCAGCTTAGGGCCCCTTGGGCAGAATAACTCCTACGAGCAGTACTTC.

This chain links TRBV6-1 with TRBJ2-7; 10 nucleotides line up with TRBD1. V was clipped by 4 bases and J by 6 bases; unmatched bases: 3. The germline CDR1 and CDR2 sequences are MNHNS and SASEGT. The CDR3 is made up of 13 amino acids. The CDR3 sequence is CASSGGQGLEQYF. CDR3 in DNA: TGTGCCAGCAGTGGGGGACAGGGGCTCGAGCAGTACTTC.

The chain uses TRBV30 and TRBJ1-5, with D possibly matching TRBD1 (5 bases). The V and J ends lost 0 bases and 6 bases respectively, with 9 bases between them. CDR1 is GTSNPN and CDR2 is SVGIG in the germline V gene (reference sequence). This CDR3 is 13 amino acids long. CDR3 in DNA: TGTGCCTGGAGTGTTCAGGGCGGTCAGCCCCAGCATTTT. Residues: CAWSVQGGQPQHF. Full variable domain (remainder filled in from reference TRBV30 and TRBJ1-5): SQTIHQWPATLVQPVGSPLSLECTVEGTSNPNLYWYRQAAGRGLQLLFYSVGIGQISSEVPQNLSASRPQDRQFILSSKKLLLSDSGFYLCAWSVQGGQPQHFGDGTRLSIL.

The genes are TRBV4-3 and TRBJ1-6; no definite D call. CDR1 is LGHNA and CDR2 is YSLEER in the germline V gene. The V end was cut by 0 bases, the J end by 8 bases, with 14 bases between. This CDR3 is built from 16 residues. Here the CDR3 reads CASSQEVGQEDSPLHF. CDR3 nucleotide sequence: TGCGCCAGCAGCCAAGAAGTAGGGCAGGAGGATTCACCCCTCCACTTT.

V is TRBV7-9 and J is TRBJ1-1, with 8 bases aligning to TRBD1. The V gene end was trimmed by 5 bases and the J gene end by 4 bases; junction bases not matched to a gene: 12. CDR3 length: 16 amino acids. The germline V gene encodes CDR1 SEHNR and CDR2 FQNEAQ (reference sequence). The CDR3 here is CASSPQGALSGTEAFF. The CDR3 DNA follows: TGTGCCAGCAGCCCCCAGGGGGCCTTATCGGGCACTGAAGCTTTCTTT.

V is TRBV28 and J is TRBJ1-5; D perhaps matches TRBD1 (5 bases). The CDR3 extends over 15 amino acids. Germline CDR1 reads MDHEN; CDR2 reads SYDVKM. Trimming left V 3 bases short and J 7 bases short, with 16 bases between. This CDR3 reads CASSLRGAGRQPQHF. The CDR3 DNA reads as TGTGCCAGCAGTTTGCGAGGGGCGGGGCGACAGCCCCAGCATTTT.

This chain joins TRBV6-5 and TRBJ2-3, with D uncertain. The germline V and J ends were trimmed by 0 bases and 2 bases, with 6 bases remaining between them. In germline, CDR1 is MNHEY, CDR2 SVGAGI. The length of the CDR3 is 14 residues. The CDR3 DNA is TGTGCCAGCAGTTACTCCTTAGCCACAGATACGCAGTATTTT. This gives the protein CASSYSLATDTQYF.

J is TRBJ1-2 and V is TRBV18; 7 bases are a match to TRBD1. From germline, CDR1 is KGHSH and CDR2 LQKENI. This CDR3 region has 14 residues. J gave up 8 bases and V 4 bases, and 10 bases lay outside the gene matches. CDR3 in amino acids: CASSQTDRDDGYTF. DNA for the CDR3: TGTGCCAGCTCACAAACCGACAGGGATGACGGCTACACCTTC.

The V gene is TRBV5-6, the J gene TRBJ1-5, with a weak D call TRBD1 (6 bases). This CDR3 spans 15 amino acids. Germline V lookup: CDR1 SGHDT, CDR2 YYEEEE. The ends were cut back, 4 bases at V and 2 bases at J, with 13 bases in the middle. In nucleotides, the CDR3 is TGTGCCAGCAGCCGTGGACAGATTCGCAATCAGCCCCAGCATTTT. Protein: CASSRGQIRNQPQHF. Full variable domain (rest looked up from reference TRBV5-6 and TRBJ1-5): DAGVTQSPTHLIKTRGQQVTLRCSPKSGHDTVSWYQQALGQGPQFIFQYYEEEERQRGNFPDRFSGHQFPNYSSELNVNALLLGDSALYLCASSRGQIRNQPQHFGDGTRLSIL.

The chain employs TRBV6-5 and TRBJ1-2; D unresolved. V lost 5 bases and J lost 0, with 10 bases in between. CDR3 length: 14 residues. Germline CDR1 MNHEY, CDR2 SVGAGI. CDR3 sequence reads: CASSPSGTNYGYTF. The CDR3 DNA sequence: TGTGCCAGCAGTCCCTCCGGGACTAACTATGGCTACACCTTC.

The CDR3, as DNA: TGTGCCAGCAGTGCCCAAGCGAACGTTAAGGAGCAGTACTTC. It is translated as CASSAQANVKEQYF. V gene TRBV25-1 combines with J gene TRBJ2-7; D gene uncertain. Germline V gene lookup returns CDR1 MGHDK and CDR2 SYGVNS. This CDR3 region has 14 residues. Trimming removed 4 bases at V and 7 bases at J, with 17 bases between.

The gene calls are TRBV5-8 and TRBJ2-3; 8 bases are shared with TRBD2. Germline V gene sequence: CDR1 SGHTS, CDR2 YDEGEE. The CDR3 spans 16 residues. With V trimmed by 4 bases and J by 8 bases, 15 bases remained unmatched. CDR3 in amino acids: CASSDSWGGGLSTQYF. In nucleotides, the CDR3 is TGTGCCAGCAGCGACTCGTGGGGCGGGGGGTTGTCTACGCAGTATTTT.

This clone has a single count. The chain recombines TRBV7-2 with TRBJ2-5; D not resolved. The CDR3 is made up of 14 amino acids. Germline assignment: CDR1 SGHTA and CDR2 FQGNSA. V was clipped by 6 bases and J by 2 bases, with 13 bases between them. The CDR3 is CASRSSRVQETQYF. The CDR3 DNA reads TGTGCCAGCAGATCTTCTAGAGTTCAAGAGACCCAGTACTTC.